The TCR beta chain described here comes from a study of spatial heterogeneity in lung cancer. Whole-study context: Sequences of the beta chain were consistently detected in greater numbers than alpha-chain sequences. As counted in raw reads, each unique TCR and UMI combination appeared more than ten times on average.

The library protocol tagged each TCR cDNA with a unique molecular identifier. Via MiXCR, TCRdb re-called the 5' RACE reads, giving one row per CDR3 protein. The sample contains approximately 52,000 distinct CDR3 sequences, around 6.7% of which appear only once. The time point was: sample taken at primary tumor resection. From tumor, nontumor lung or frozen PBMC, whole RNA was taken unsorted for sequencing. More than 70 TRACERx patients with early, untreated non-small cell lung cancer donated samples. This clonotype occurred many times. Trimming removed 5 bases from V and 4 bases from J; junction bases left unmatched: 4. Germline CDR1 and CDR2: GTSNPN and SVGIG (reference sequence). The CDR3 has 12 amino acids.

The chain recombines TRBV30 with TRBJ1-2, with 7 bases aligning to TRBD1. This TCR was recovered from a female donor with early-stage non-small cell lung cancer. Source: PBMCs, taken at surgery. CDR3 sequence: CAWGQAFYGYTF. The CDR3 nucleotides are TGTGCCTGGGGACAGGCGTTCTATGGCTACACCTTC.